These 15 T cell receptor beta chains originate from one sample sequenced in a study of beta chain features in type 1 diabetes. The isolated RNA, all of it, was reverse transcribed, so expressed TCRB transcripts were what got sequenced. Profiling relied on immunoSEQ multiplex PCR, and the TCRdb table lists in-frame clones only, not all of them. This table has around 500,000 clones, approximately 10% appearing once. Sequenced sample: naive CD4+ T cells from blood. These receptors came from a woman aged 18-29 years in good health.

Worth noting for this clone: Other DNA sequences within the sample encode an identical CDR3. This sequence joins TRBV18 and TRBJ2-5, with no clear D. Germline V gene lookup returns CDR1 KGHSH and CDR2 LQKENI. The ends were cut back, 1 base at V and 5 bases at J, with 5 bases in the middle. This CDR3 comprises 12 residues. This chain's CDR3 is CASSPRLETQYF. CDR3 DNA: TGTGCCAGCTCACCACGATTGGAGACCCAGTACTTC.

In this sample, this clone turned up a few times. The rearrangement joins TRBV28 to TRBJ2-7, with a weak D call TRBD2 (6 bases). V lost 9 bases and J lost 7, with 16 bases in between. This CDR3 region has 12 residues. Per germline, CDR1 MDHEN and CDR2 SYDVKM. CDR3 bases: TGTGCCAGTTCGGCCAAGGGGAGGGAGCAGTACGTC. Its translation is CASSAKGREQYV.

This clone was seen only a few times. The rearrangement joins TRBV6-5 to TRBJ1-1; D call uncertain. Per germline, CDR1 MNHEY and CDR2 SVGAGI. V lost 6 bases to trimming and J lost 4 bases, with 18 bases between them. The CDR3 spans 15 residues. The CDR3 DNA sequence: TGTGCCAGCAGAACCGAGGCCAGCCTAGGCACTGAAGCTTTCTTT. This translates into CASRTEASLGTEAFF.

The chain uses TRBV9 and TRBJ2-3; D call uncertain. The germline V gene has CDR1 SGDLS and CDR2 YYNGEE. The germline V and J ends were trimmed by 0 bases and 6 bases, with 11 bases remaining between them. This CDR3 is built from 14 residues. Here the CDR3 reads CASSVAPRMDTQYF. CDR3 bases: TGTGCCAGCAGCGTAGCTCCTAGAATGGATACGCAGTATTTT.

The gene calls are TRBV11-3 and TRBJ2-1; the D is unclear. The CDR3 extends over 15 amino acids. Germline-derived CDR1 and CDR2 are SGHNT and YENEEA. V was cut by 5 bases and J by 7 bases, with 18 bases left in between. CDR3 sequence: CASSPSGLNRNEQFF. The CDR3 nucleotides are TGTGCCAGCAGCCCGAGTGGCCTCAATCGTAATGAGCAGTTCTTC.

The CDR3 bases are TGTGCCACCAGCAGAGCGGGGCAGGCGTTCACTGAAGCTTTCTTT. It codes for CATSRAGQAFTEAFF. The V call is TRBV15, the J call TRBJ1-1; possible D gene TRBD1, 5 bases. CDR3 size: 15 residues. V shed 1 base and J shed 4 bases, with 13 bases lying between them. Germline-derived CDR1 and CDR2 are LNHNV and YYDKDF (reference sequence).

This clone was detected a few times. Written as DNA, the CDR3 is TGTGCCAGTAGGACAGGGTTTTCCAAAAACATTCAGTACTTC. It specifies CASRTGFSKNIQYF. The J gene is TRBJ2-4, the V gene TRBV19, with TRBD1 identical over 7 bases. After removal of 6 bases from V and 2 bases from J, the junction contained 4 bases not matched to a gene. CDR1 is LNHDA and CDR2 is SQIVND in the germline V gene (reference sequence). This CDR3 has 14 residues.

Comments on this clone: At one of its ends the junction is not consistent with the germline gene, which may arise from a read error. The V call is TRBV2, the J call TRBJ2-3; no clear D gene. The germline V gene has CDR1 SNHLY and CDR2 FYNNEI. The CDR3 extends over 12 amino acids. CDR3 coding DNA: TGTGCCAGCAGCGAAGTCACGGATACGCAGTATTTT. The encoded protein is CASSEVTDTQYF.

This clone turned up a few times. This rearrangement joins TRBV6-6 to TRBJ2-5, with 11 bases aligning to TRBD2. CDR1 is MNHNY, CDR2 SVGAGI, per germline (reference sequence). The J segment lost 1 base and the V segment lost 7 bases, leaving 8 bases of the junction unmatched. There are 16 residues in the CDR3. The CDR3 is CASTYPSGRSQETQYF. As DNA, the CDR3 is TGTGCCAGCACCTATCCTAGCGGGAGGTCCCAAGAGACCCAGTACTTC.

The genes are TRBV6-5 and TRBJ2-3; D is possibly TRBD2 (5 bases). Germline CDR1 is MNHEY and CDR2 is SVGAGI. V was trimmed by 3 bases and J by 0 bases, leaving 13 bases between them. CDR3 size: 16 residues. CDR3 region: CASSYGGRTSTDTQYF. CDR3 in DNA: TGTGCCAGCAGTTATGGAGGCAGGACTAGCACAGATACGCAGTATTTT.

The V gene is TRBV5-4, the J gene TRBJ1-1; D uncertain. CDR1 SGHNT and CDR2 YYREEE come from the germline V gene (reference sequence). This CDR3 is 13 amino acids long. Trimming shortened V by 7 bases and J by 0 bases, and 10 bases separated the two germline ends. CDR3 DNA: TGTGCCAGCTACAGTAGGATGAACACTGAAGCTTTCTTT. The encoded protein is CASYSRMNTEAFF.

The chain recombines TRBV7-9 with TRBJ1-2, with 7 bases identical to TRBD1. Per the germline V gene, CDR1 is SEHNR and CDR2 is FQNEAQ (reference sequence). CDR3 size: 17 residues. V dropped 6 bases and J dropped 2; count of bases not matched to a gene: 15. CDR3 sequence reads: CASSFTGERLSNYGYTF. CDR3 sequence (DNA): TGTGCCAGCAGTTTCACAGGGGAGAGACTTTCGAACTATGGCTACACCTTC.

A few counts support this clone. V is TRBV7-9 and J is TRBJ2-7; D gene uncertain. CDR1 is SEHNR and CDR2 is FQNEAQ in the germline V gene (reference sequence). This CDR3 spans 11 amino acids. The ends were cut back, 5 bases at V and 9 bases at J, with 11 bases in the middle. The DNA of the CDR3 is TGTGCCAGCAGCCCCGTTATAGGGCAGTACTTC. It encodes CASSPVIGQYF. Based on the CDR3 plus reference TRBV7-9 and TRBJ2-7, the full variable domain is DTGVSQNPRHKITKRGQNVTFRCDPISEHNRLYWYRQTLGQGPEFLTYFQNEAQLEKSRLLSDRFSAERPKGSFSTLEIQRTEQGDSAMYLCASSPVIGQYFGPGTRLTVT.

This clone was seen a handful of times. The chain carries TRBV25-1 and TRBJ2-5; D is uncertain. Trimming left V 6 bases short and J 7 bases short, with 15 bases between. Germline V CDR1 and CDR2: MGHDK, SYGVNS. The CDR3 runs 13 residues. The CDR3 sequence is CASRAEWVGTQYF. The CDR3 nucleotides are TGTGCCAGCAGGGCAGAGTGGGTCGGGACCCAGTACTTC.

This clone has just a few counts. The rearrangement links TRBV10-3 to TRBJ2-1; 12 nucleotides align to TRBD2. The J segment lost 8 bases and the V segment lost 8 bases, leaving 10 bases of the junction unmatched. This CDR3 has 15 residues. Germline loops: CDR1 ENHRY, CDR2 SYGVKD. The DNA of the CDR3 is TGTGCCATCGGCAGACTAGCGGGGGCGAGGGATGAGCAGTTCTTC. Its protein product is CAIGRLAGARDEQFF.